The 21 T cell receptor beta chains below come from one sample, sequenced in a study of blood T cell repertoires in COVID-19. Measured with immunoSEQ multiplex PCR; TCRdb has only the in-frame clones, and not every one. The top ten hold 7.3% of the sample, which has about 350,000 clones, roughly 90% seen once. The sample taken for sequencing was peripheral blood. All receptors come from a woman aged 70 to 79 with COVID-19, enrolled during active disease.

This clone was found a few times. The genes are TRBV7-9 and TRBJ2-4, with 8 bases aligning to TRBD1. The germline CDR1 and CDR2 sequences are SEHNR and FQNEAQ (reference sequence). This CDR3 spans 13 amino acids. The ends lost 1 base at V and 8 bases at J; junction bases unmatched: 1. The CDR3 DNA follows: TGTGCCAGCAGCTTAGGGACAGGGTACATTCAGTACTTC. It encodes CASSLGTGYIQYF.

The rearrangement links TRBV5-1 to TRBJ2-3, with a possible D match to TRBD2 (6 bases). This CDR3 has 13 amino acids. V lost 4 bases to trimming and J lost 3 bases, with 9 bases between them. Germline lookup yields CDR1 SGHRS and CDR2 YFSETQ. The CDR3 nucleotides read TGCGCCAGCAGCATCGGGGGAACAGATACGCAGTATTTT. Amino acid sequence: CASSIGGTDTQYF.

This clone was recorded a few times. This chain connects TRBV5-1 to TRBJ2-7; weak D call: TRBD2 (7 bases). The CDR3 runs 16 residues. V dropped 3 bases and J dropped 2 bases, with 18 bases sitting between them. Germline V CDR1 and CDR2: SGHRS, YFSETQ. The CDR3 bases are TGCGCCAGCAGCTCCAGCGGGACACCGCCGACCTACGAGCAGTACTTC. Translated, it gives CASSSSGTPPTYEQYF.

This chain uses TRBV2 with TRBJ2-3; 7 bases line up with TRBD2. Germline CDR1 is SNHLY and CDR2 is FYNNEI. V lost 3 bases, J lost 0 bases, and 6 bases stayed unmatched. CDR3 length: 16 amino acids. The CDR3 nucleotides read TGTGCCAGCAGTGATCTCTCAGCGGGGAGCACAGATACGCAGTATTTT. This codes for CASSDLSAGSTDTQYF.

This sequence joins TRBV27 and TRBJ1-2; possibly TRBD1 for D (5 bases). Trimming removed 6 bases at V and 8 bases at J, with 19 bases between. Germline CDR1 MNHEY, CDR2 SMNVEV (reference sequence). The CDR3 is 14 residues long. CDR3 in amino acids: CASRGLGAPLGYTF. In DNA, the CDR3 is TGTGCCAGCAGGGGACTAGGGGCGCCTCTCGGCTACACCTTC.

V and J are TRBV9 and TRBJ1-6; 10 bases match TRBD1. Trimming at V came to 3 bases and at J to 10 bases, leaving 7 bases not matched to a gene. Germline CDR1 reads SGDLS; CDR2 reads YYNGEE. CDR3 size: 15 residues. The CDR3 region has the DNA TGTGCCAGCAGCGCGCGGACAGGGGGAAGGTCACCCCTCCACTTT. Protein product: CASSARTGGRSPLHF.

The chain recombines TRBV7-8 with TRBJ1-1; perhaps TRBD1 as D (5 bases). CDR3 length: 15 amino acids. The V end lost 1 base, the J end lost 0 bases, and 9 bases lay between the germline ends. Germline-derived CDR1 and CDR2 are SGHVS and FQNEAQ. In nucleotides, the CDR3 is TGTGCCAGCAGCTTAGTGCAGGGTATGAACACTGAAGCTTTCTTT. This translates into CASSLVQGMNTEAFF.

Written as DNA, the CDR3 is TGCGCCAGCAGCTTGTCTCATGAGCAGTTCTTC. It yields the protein CASSLSHEQFF. The V gene is TRBV5-1, the J gene TRBJ2-1; D gene ambiguous. The CDR3 is made up of 11 amino acids. Germline loops: CDR1 SGHRS, CDR2 YFSETQ. V was shortened by 1 base and J by 8 bases, with 4 bases between the two germline ends.

V gene TRBV2 combines with J gene TRBJ1-6, with 7 bases lining up with TRBD1. V shed 11 bases and J 6 bases; nucleotides not matched to a gene: 10. Germline values: CDR1 SNHLY, CDR2 FYNNEI. The CDR3 covers 14 residues. CDR3 region: CAVGTENFNSPLHF. DNA of the CDR3: TGTGCCGTAGGGACAGAAAACTTTAATTCACCCCTCCACTTT.

This chain connects TRBV5-1 to TRBJ2-7; 8 nucleotides line up with TRBD1. The length of the CDR3 is 13 residues. V gave up 5 bases and J gave up 6 bases; unmatched junction bases: 7. Germline V gives CDR1 SGHRS, CDR2 YFSETQ. As DNA, the CDR3 is TGCGCCAGCAGAAGGACAGGGTCAGGCGAGCAGTACTTC. It codes for CASRRTGSGEQYF.

The CDR3 protein is CASSQSAVAPSYEQYF. CDR3 DNA sequence: TGTGCCAGCAGCCAGAGCGCGGTAGCCCCCTCCTACGAGCAGTACTTC. V and J are TRBV7-9 and TRBJ2-7, with D hard to call. The V end was cut by 5 bases, the J end by 0 bases, with 17 bases between. The V gene's germline CDR1 is SEHNR and CDR2 FQNEAQ (reference sequence). The CDR3 is made up of 16 amino acids.

The CDR3 sequence is CASSDEGANSPLHF. The CDR3 DNA reads as TGCGCCAGCAGTGATGAAGGGGCCAATTCACCCCTCCACTTT. The chain links TRBV10-1 to TRBJ1-6; maybe TRBD1 (5 bases). The CDR3 runs 14 residues. V was shortened by 3 bases and J by 7 bases, with 10 bases between the two germline ends. In germline, CDR1 is WNHNN, CDR2 SYGVQD (reference sequence).

The chain links TRBV15 to TRBJ2-5; 9 bases line up with TRBD2. V shed 6 bases, J shed 2 bases, and the junction held 1 base outside the gene matches. There are 13 residues in the CDR3. CDR1 and CDR2 (germline): LNHNV, YYDKDF (reference sequence). As DNA, the CDR3 is TGTGCCACCAGTACTAGCGGGCAAGAGACCCAGTACTTC. Translation: CATSTSGQETQYF.

The chain has TRBV15 and TRBJ2-2, with D possibly being TRBD2 (5 bases). The CDR3 has 17 amino acids. Deletions cut 0 bases from V and 5 bases from J, with 16 bases between. From germline, CDR1 is LNHNV and CDR2 YYDKDF (reference sequence). The CDR3 loop is CATSRDLIGEGTGELFF. The CDR3 DNA sequence: TGTGCCACCAGCAGAGATCTAATCGGGGAAGGGACCGGGGAGCTGTTTTTT.

The rearrangement joins TRBV4-3 to TRBJ2-7, with unresolved D. This CDR3 comprises 14 residues. V was clipped by 0 bases and J by 3 bases, with 9 bases between them. From germline, CDR1 is LGHNA and CDR2 YSLEER. CDR3 DNA: TGCGCCAGCAGCCAAGATCGATCAGTCTACGAGCAGTACTTC. This translates into CASSQDRSVYEQYF.

The V call is TRBV28, the J call TRBJ1-6, with 10 bases lining up with TRBD1. The CDR3 spans 16 residues. From germline, CDR1 is MDHEN and CDR2 SYDVKM. V shed 6 bases, J shed 1 base, and the junction held 3 bases outside the gene matches. The CDR3 here is CASRGDRGSYNSPLHF. CDR3 bases: TGTGCCAGCAGGGGGGACAGGGGATCCTATAATTCACCCCTCCACTTT. Full variable domain (rest looked up from reference TRBV28 and TRBJ1-6): DVKVTQSSRYLVKRTGEKVFLECVQDMDHENMFWYRQDPGLGLRLIYFSYDVKMKEKGDIPEGYSVSREKKERFSLILESASTNQTSMYLCASRGDRGSYNSPLHFGNGTRLTVT.

This clone has just one count. The rearrangement links TRBV19 to TRBJ1-2, with D possibly being TRBD1 (6 bases). Germline V gives CDR1 LNHDA, CDR2 SQIVND (reference sequence). The CDR3 covers 15 residues. V was trimmed by 5 bases and J by 0 bases, leaving 13 bases between them. CDR3 DNA: TGTGCCAGTAGTTGGGCAGCAGGGGCTAACTATGGCTACACCTTC. Its translation is CASSWAAGANYGYTF.

This clone was seen only a few times. The V and J genes are TRBV7-2 and TRBJ2-5; no clear D gene. The germline V gene has CDR1 SGHTA and CDR2 FQGNSA. This CDR3 contains 12 residues. V lost 3 bases, J lost 1 base, and 3 bases lay in between. CDR3 protein: CASSFFQETQYF. In nucleotides, the CDR3 is TGTGCCAGCAGCTTCTTCCAAGAGACCCAGTACTTC.

V gene TRBV24-1 combines with J gene TRBJ2-3; 12 bases are shared with TRBD1. Germline CDR1 reads KGHDR; CDR2 reads SFDVKD. There are 15 residues in the CDR3. The ends lost 4 bases at V and 9 bases at J; junction bases unmatched: 7. In DNA form, the CDR3 reads TGTGCCACCAGTGAATTGGGACAGGGGGCGTGGACGCAGTATTTT. As protein: CATSELGQGAWTQYF.

The gene calls are TRBV12-3 or TRBV12-4 and TRBJ1-3; D not resolved. The CDR3 has 13 residues. V dropped 6 bases and J dropped 0 bases, with 6 bases sitting between them. The CDR3 DNA is TGTGCCAGCAGACTTCCCTCTGGAAACACCATATATTTT. This encodes CASRLPSGNTIYF.

V gene TRBV24-1 combines with J gene TRBJ2-7; TRBD1 agrees at 11 bases. The ends lost 3 bases at V and 7 bases at J; junction bases unmatched: 7. In germline, CDR1 is KGHDR, CDR2 SFDVKD. The CDR3 has 15 residues. CDR3 sequence: CATSDTGTGGYEQYF. CDR3 DNA: TGTGCCACCAGTGATACCGGGACAGGGGGGTATGAGCAGTACTTC.